A selection of T cell receptor beta chains follows, all from one sample in a study of beta chain features in type 1 diabetes. Sequencing used immunoSEQ multiplex PCR; TCRdb keeps in-frame clones, though not all of them. Of some 700,000 clones in the sample, under 15% were seen once. The material sequenced was naive CD4+ T cells from blood. These receptors were obtained from a man younger than 30 with type 1 diabetes. Both conserved end residues are part of each CDR3. The D gene is left open where the match is weak. Clone size, where shown, is once, few, many, or a class for clones that have expanded.

V: TRBV30
size: many
J: TRBJ1-5
D: .
DNA: TGTGCCTGGAGCGCACAAGATGATCAGCCCCAGCATTTT
CDR3: CAWSAQDDQPQHF

V: TRBV29-1
size: .
J: TRBJ1-1
D: .
DNA: TGCAGCGTCCTACGACCCTTGAACACTGAAGCTTTCTTT
CDR3: CSVLRPLNTEAFF

V: TRBV4-1
size: .
J: TRBJ1-6
D: .
DNA: TGCGCCAGCAGCCAAGATAACGACGAGTGGCGGTTAGGGTCACCCCTCCACTTT
CDR3: CASSQDNDEWRLGSPLHF

V: TRBV7-6
size: few
J: TRBJ2-3
D: TRBD2
DNA: TGTGCCAGCAGCTTCAGCGGGGCCAACACAGATACGCAGTATTTT
CDR3: CASSFSGANTDTQYF

V: TRBV29-1
size: many
J: TRBJ1-1
D: TRBD1
DNA: TGCAGCGTACAGGGGGGAACTGAAGCTTTCTTT
CDR3: CSVQGGTEAFF

V: TRBV5-6
size: .
J: TRBJ1-4
D: TRBD1
DNA: TGTGCCAGCAGCTTAGGGCAGGGGGCGGGAAAACTGTTTTTT
CDR3: CASSLGQGAGKLFF

V: TRBV6-6
size: .
J: TRBJ1-6
D: TRBD1
DNA: TGTGCCAGCACCCCGGGGGGGACAGGAGGATCACCCCTCCACTTT
CDR3: CASTPGGTGGSPLHF

V: TRBV28
size: few
J: TRBJ1-2
D: .
DNA: TGTGCCAGCAGTTTAATATTCGGCCAGGGAAGGGGCTACACCTTC
CDR3: CASSLIFGQGRGYTF

V: TRBV30
size: few
J: TRBJ2-3
D: .
DNA: TGTGCCTTTCGAGGGCTAGCGAGGACAGATACGCAGTATTTT
CDR3: CAFRGLARTDTQYF

V: TRBV25-1
size: few
J: TRBJ2-4
D: TRBD1
DNA: TGTGCCAGCAGTCCCCCGGACAGGGATCAAAACATTCAGTACTTC
CDR3: CASSPPDRDQNIQYF